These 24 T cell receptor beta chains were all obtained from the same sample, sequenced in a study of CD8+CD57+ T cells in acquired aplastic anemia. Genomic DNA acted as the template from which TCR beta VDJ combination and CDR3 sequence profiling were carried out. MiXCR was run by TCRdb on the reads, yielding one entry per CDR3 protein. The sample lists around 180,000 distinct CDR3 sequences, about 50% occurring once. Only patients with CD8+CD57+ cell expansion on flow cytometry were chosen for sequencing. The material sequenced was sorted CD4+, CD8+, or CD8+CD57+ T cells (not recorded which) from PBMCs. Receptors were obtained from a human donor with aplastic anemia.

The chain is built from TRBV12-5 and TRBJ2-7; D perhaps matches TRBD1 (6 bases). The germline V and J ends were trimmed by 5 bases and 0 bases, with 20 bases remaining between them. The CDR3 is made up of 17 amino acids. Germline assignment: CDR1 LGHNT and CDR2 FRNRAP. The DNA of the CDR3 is TGTGCTAGTGGTAACTTTACCGGGACACCACCCTCCTACGAGCAGTACTTC. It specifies CASGNFTGTPPSYEQYF. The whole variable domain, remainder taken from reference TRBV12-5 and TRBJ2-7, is DARVTQTPRHKVTEMGQEVTMRCQPILGHNTVFWYRQTMMQGLELLAYFRNRAPLDDSGMPKDRFSAEMPDATLATLKIQPSEPRDSAVYFCASGNFTGTPPSYEQYFGPGTRLTVT.

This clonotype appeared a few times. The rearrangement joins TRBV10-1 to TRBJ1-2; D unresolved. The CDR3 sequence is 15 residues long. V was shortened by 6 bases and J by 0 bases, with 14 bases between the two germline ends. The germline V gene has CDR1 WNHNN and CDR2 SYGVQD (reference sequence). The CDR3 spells CASSPLTGTNYGYTF. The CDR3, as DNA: TGCGCCAGCAGCCCATTGACCGGGACTAACTATGGCTACACCTTC.

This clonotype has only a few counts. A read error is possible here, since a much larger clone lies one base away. The CDR3 loop reads CASSVRDGGSTEAFF. CDR3 DNA: TGTGCCAGCAGCGTGAGGGACGGAGGAAGCACTGAAGCTTTCTTT. The V gene is TRBV2, the J gene TRBJ1-1; weak D call: TRBD1 (5 bases). The germline V gene has CDR1 SNHLY and CDR2 FYNNEI. Trimming removed 6 bases from V and 4 bases from J, with 18 bases in between. The CDR3 runs 15 residues.

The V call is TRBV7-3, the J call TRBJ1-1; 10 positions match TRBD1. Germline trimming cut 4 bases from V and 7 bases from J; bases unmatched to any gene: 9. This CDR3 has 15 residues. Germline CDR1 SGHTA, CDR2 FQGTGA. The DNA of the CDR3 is TGTGCCAGCAGCTCCTCCGCGGGGACAGGGGTTGAAGCTTTCTTT. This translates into CASSSSAGTGVEAFF.

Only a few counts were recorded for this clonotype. The CDR3 here is CASSVSNQPQHF. The CDR3 DNA reads as TGTGCCAGCAGTGTTAGCAATCAGCCCCAGCATTTT. This chain links TRBV2 with TRBJ1-5; D remains ambiguous. Germline V gene sequence: CDR1 SNHLY, CDR2 FYNNEI. Trimming pared 4 bases from V and 0 bases from J, leaving 1 base between. The CDR3 is 12 amino acids. Complete variable domain (other parts from reference TRBV2 and TRBJ1-5): EPEVTQTPSHQVTQMGQEVILRCVPISNHLYFYWYRQILGQKVEFLVSFYNNEISEKSEIFDDQFSVERPDGSNFTLKIRSTKLEDSAMYFCASSVSNQPQHFGDGTRLSIL.

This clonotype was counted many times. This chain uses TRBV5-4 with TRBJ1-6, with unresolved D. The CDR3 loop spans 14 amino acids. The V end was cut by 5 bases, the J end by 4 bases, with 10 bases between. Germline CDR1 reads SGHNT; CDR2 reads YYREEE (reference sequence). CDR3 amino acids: CASRNSEYNSPLHF. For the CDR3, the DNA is TGTGCCAGCAGGAACAGCGAGTATAATTCACCCCTCCACTTT.

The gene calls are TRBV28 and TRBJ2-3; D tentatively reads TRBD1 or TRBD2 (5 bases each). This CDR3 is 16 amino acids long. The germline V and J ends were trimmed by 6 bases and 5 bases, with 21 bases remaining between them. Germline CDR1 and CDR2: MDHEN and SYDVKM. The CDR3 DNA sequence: TGTGCCAGCAGCTCGGGGCAGCTCAGAGCAGGAGATACGCAGTATTTT. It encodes CASSSGQLRAGDTQYF.

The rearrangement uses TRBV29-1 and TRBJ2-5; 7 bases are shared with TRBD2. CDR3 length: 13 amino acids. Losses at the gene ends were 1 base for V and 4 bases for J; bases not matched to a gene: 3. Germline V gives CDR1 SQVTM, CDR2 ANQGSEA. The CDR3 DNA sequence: TGCAGCGTTGAAGCGGGAGGAGGAGAGACCCAGTACTTC. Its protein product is CSVEAGGGETQYF.

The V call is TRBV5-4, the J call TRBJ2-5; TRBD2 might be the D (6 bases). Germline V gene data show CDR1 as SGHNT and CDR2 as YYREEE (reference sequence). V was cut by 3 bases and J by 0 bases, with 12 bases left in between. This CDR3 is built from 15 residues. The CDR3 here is CASSSTGEYQETQYF. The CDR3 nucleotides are TGTGCCAGCAGCTCCACGGGAGAGTACCAAGAGACCCAGTACTTC.

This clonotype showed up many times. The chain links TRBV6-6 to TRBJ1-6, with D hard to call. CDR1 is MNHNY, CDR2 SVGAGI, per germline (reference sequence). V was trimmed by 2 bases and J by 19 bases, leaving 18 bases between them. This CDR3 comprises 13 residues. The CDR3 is CASSYNPTAIVHF. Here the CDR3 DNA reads TGTGCCAGCAGTTACAACCCTACAGCCATAGTACACTTT.

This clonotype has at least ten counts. The CDR3 DNA reads as TGTGCTAGTGGTTTGGGACCGAGGGAGACCCAGTACTTC. Residues: CASGLGPRETQYF. The V call is TRBV12-5, the J call TRBJ2-5; D call uncertain. CDR1 LGHNT and CDR2 FRNRAP come from the germline V gene. Trimming stripped 1 base from V and 5 bases from J, with 8 bases between. CDR3 length: 13 residues.

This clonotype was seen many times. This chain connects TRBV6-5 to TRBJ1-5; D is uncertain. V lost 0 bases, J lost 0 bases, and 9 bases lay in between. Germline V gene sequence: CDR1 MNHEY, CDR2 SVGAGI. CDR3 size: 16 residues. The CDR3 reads CASSYSNWYSNQPQHF. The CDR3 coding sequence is TGTGCCAGCAGTTACTCGAACTGGTATAGCAATCAGCCCCAGCATTTT.

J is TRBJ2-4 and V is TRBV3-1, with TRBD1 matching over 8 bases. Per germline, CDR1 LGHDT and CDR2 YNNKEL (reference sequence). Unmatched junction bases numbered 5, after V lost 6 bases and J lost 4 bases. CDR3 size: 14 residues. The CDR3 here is CASSHGQGKNIQYF. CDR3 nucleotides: TGTGCCAGCAGTCACGGACAGGGAAAAAACATTCAGTACTTC.

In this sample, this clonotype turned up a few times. The CDR3 coding sequence is TGTGCCACCAGCTTAGGACAGGGGGGATACAATGAGCAGTTCTTC. This gives the protein CATSLGQGGYNEQFF. The chain carries TRBV24-1 and TRBJ2-1; TRBD1 matches at 10 bases. Germline-derived CDR1 and CDR2 are KGHDR and SFDVKD. V was pared by 7 bases and J by 4 bases, with 6 bases of the junction left unmatched. The CDR3 consists of 15 residues.

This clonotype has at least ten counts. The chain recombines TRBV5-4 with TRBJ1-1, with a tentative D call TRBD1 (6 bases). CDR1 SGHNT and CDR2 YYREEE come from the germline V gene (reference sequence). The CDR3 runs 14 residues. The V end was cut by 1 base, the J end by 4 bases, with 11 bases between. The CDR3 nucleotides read TGTGCCAGCAGCTTGCTCACAGGGAGCACTGAAGCTTTCTTT. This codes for CASSLLTGSTEAFF.

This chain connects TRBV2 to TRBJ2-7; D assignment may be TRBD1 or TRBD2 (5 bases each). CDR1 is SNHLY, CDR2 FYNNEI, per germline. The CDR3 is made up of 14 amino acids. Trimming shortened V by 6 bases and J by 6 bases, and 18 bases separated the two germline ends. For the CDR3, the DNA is TGTGCCAGCAGGGGACCTAAAGGCTCCACCGAGCAGTACTTC. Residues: CASRGPKGSTEQYF.

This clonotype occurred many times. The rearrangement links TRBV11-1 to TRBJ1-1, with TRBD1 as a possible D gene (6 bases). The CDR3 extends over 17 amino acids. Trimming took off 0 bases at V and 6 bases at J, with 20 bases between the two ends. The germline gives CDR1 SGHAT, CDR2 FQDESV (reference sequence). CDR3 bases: TGTGCCAGCAGCTTAGCGGGGGGCGCGGGTAGGCTCGCTGAAGCTTTCTTT. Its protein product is CASSLAGGAGRLAEAFF.

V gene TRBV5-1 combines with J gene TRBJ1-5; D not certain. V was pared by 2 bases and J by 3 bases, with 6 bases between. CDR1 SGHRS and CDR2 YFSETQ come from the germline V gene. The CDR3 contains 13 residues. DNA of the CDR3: TGCGCCAGCAGCTTCGAGTTCAATCAGCCCCAGCATTTT. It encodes CASSFEFNQPQHF.

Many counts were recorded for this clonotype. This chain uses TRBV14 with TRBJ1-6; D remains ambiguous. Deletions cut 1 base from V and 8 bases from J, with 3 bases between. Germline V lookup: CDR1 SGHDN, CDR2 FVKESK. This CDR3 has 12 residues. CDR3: CASSQVYSPLHF. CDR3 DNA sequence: TGTGCCAGCAGCCAAGTGTATTCACCCCTCCACTTT.

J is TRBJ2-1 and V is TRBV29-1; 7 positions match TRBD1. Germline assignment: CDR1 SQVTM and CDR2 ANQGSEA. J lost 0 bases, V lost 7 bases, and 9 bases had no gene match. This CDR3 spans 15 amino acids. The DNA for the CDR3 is TGCAGCGCCGATCGAGGGGGCGGCTCCTACAATGAGCAGTTCTTC. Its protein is CSADRGGGSYNEQFF.

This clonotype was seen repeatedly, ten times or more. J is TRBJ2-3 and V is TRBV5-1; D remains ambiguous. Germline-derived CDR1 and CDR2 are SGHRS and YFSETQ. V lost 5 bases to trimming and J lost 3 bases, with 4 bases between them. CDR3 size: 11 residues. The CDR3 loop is CASSMTDTQYF. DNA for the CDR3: TGCGCCAGCAGTATGACAGATACGCAGTATTTT.

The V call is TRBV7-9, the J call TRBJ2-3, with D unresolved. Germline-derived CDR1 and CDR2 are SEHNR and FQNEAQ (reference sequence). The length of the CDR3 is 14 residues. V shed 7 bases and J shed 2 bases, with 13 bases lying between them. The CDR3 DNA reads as TGTGCCAGCACGGCACCCGCTCCCACAGATACGCAGTATTTT. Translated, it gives CASTAPAPTDTQYF.

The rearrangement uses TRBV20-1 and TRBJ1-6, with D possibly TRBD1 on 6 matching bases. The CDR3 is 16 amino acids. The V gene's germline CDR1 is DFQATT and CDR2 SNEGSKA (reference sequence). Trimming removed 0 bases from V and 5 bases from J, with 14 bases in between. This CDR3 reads CSARDMRAGDNSPLHF. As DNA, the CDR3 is TGCAGTGCTAGAGATATGAGAGCAGGGGATAATTCACCCCTCCACTTT.

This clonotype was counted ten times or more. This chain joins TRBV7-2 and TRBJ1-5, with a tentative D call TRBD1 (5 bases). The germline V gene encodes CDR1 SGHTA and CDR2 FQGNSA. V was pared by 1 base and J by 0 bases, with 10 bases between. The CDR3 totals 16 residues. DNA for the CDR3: TGTGCCAGCAGCTTAGAACAGGAATATAGCAATCAGCCCCAGCATTTT. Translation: CASSLEQEYSNQPQHF.